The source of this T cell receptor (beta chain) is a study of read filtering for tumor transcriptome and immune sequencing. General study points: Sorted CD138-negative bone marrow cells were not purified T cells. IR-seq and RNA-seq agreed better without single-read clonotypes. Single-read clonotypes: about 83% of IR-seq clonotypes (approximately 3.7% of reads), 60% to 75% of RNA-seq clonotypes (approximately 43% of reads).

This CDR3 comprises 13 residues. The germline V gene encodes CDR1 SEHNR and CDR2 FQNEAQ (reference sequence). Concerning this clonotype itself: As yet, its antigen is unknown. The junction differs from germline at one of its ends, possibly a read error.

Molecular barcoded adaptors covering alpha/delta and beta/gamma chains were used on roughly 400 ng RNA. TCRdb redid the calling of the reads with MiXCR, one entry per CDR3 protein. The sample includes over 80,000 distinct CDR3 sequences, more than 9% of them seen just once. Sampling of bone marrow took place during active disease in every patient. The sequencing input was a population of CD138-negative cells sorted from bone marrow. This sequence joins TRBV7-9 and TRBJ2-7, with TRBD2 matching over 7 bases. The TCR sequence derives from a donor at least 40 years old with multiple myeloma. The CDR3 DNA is TGTGCCAGCAGCCTAGGGGAGGGCTCCGAGCAGCACTTC. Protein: CASSLGEGSEQHF.